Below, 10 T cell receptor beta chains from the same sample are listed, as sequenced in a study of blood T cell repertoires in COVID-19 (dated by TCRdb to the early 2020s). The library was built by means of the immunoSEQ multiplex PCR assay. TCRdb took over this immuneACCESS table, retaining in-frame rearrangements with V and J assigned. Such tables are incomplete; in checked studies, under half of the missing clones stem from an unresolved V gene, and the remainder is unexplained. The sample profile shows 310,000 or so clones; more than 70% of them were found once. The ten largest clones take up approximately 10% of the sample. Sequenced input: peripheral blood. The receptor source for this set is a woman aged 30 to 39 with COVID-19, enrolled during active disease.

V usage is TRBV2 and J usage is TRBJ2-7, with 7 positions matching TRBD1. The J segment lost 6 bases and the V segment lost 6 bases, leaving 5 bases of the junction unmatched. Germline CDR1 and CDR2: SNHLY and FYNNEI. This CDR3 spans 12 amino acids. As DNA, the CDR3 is TGTGCCAGCAGAAAACAGGGGAGCGAGCAGTACTTC. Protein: CASRKQGSEQYF. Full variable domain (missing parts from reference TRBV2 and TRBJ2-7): EPEVTQTPSHQVTQMGQEVILRCVPISNHLYFYWYRQILGQKVEFLVSFYNNEISEKSEIFDDQFSVERPDGSNFTLKIRSTKLEDSAMYFCASRKQGSEQYFGPGTRLTVT.

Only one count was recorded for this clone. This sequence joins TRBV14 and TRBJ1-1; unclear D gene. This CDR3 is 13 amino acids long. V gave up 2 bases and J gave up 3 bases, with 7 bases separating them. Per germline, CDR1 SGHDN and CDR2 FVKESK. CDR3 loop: CASSQQEDTEAFF. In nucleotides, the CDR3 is TGTGCCAGCAGCCAACAGGAGGACACTGAAGCTTTCTTT.

The CDR3 DNA follows: TGTGCCAGCAGCTTGGCCGGGGGAAACACCATATATTTT. This sequence encodes CASSLAGGNTIYF. The rearrangement joins TRBV5-4 to TRBJ1-3, with D unresolved. Germline CDR1 and CDR2: SGHNT and YYREEE (reference sequence). CDR3 length: 13 residues. V shed 0 bases and J shed 4 bases, with 5 bases lying between them.

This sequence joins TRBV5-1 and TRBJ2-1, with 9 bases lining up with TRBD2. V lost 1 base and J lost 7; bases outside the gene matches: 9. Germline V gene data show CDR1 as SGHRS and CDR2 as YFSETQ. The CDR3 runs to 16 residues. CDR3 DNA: TGCGCCAGCAGCTTGAGTGGTAGCGGGAGCGGGAATGAGCAGTTCTTC. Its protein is CASSLSGSGSGNEQFF.

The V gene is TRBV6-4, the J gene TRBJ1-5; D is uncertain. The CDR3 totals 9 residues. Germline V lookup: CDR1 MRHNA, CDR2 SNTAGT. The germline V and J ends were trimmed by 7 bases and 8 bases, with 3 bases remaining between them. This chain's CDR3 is CASTKPQHF. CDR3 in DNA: TGTGCCAGCACCAAGCCCCAGCATTTT.

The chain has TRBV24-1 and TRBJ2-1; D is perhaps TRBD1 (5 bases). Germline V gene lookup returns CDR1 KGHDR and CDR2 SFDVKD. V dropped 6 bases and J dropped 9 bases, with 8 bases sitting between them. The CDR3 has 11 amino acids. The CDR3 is CATSRDSEQFF. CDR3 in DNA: TGTGCCACCAGTAGAGACAGTGAGCAGTTCTTC.

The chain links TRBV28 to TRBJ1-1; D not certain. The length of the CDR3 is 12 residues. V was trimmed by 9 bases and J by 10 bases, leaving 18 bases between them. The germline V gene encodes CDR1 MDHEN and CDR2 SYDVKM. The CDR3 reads CASIAGSARAFF. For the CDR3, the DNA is TGTGCCAGTATTGCCGGGTCGGCGCGAGCTTTCTTT.

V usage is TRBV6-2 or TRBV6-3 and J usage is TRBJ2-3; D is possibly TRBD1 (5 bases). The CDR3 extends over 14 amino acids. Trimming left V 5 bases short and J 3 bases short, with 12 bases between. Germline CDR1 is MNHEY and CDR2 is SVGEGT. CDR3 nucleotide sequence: TGTGCCAGCAGTCAGAGTAGGGGAACAGATACGCAGTATTTT. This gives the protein CASSQSRGTDTQYF.

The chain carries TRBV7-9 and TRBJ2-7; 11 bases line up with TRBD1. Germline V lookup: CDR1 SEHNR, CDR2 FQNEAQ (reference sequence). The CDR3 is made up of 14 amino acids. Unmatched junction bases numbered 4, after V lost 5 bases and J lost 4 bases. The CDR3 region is CASSPDRGQYEQYF. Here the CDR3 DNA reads TGTGCCAGCAGCCCGGACAGGGGGCAGTACGAGCAGTACTTC.

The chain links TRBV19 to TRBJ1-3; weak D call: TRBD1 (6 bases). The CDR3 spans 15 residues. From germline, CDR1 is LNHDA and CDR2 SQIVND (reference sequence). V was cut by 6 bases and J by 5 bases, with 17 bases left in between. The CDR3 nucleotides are TGTGCCAGTAGCGGGACACCCGAGCTGAGAAACACCATATATTTT. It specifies CASSGTPELRNTIYF.